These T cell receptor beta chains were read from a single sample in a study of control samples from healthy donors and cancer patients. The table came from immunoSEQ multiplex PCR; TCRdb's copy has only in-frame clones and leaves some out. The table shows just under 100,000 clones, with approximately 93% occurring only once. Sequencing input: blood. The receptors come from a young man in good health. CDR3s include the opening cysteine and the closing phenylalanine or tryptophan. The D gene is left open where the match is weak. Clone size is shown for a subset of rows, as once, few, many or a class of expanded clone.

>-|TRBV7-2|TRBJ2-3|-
TGTGCCAGCAGCCCCTTAGAATTGGGGGATACGCAGTATTTT
CASSPLELGDTQYF
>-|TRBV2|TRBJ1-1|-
TGTGCCAGCAGGAAAGGGACGGGTGAAGCTTTCTTT
CASRKGTGEAFF
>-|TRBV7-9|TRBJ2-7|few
TGTGCCAGCAGCCCTGGGGGGACCGTTCCCGGGCACGAGCAGTACTTC
CASSPGGTVPGHEQYF
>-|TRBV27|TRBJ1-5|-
TGTGCCAGCAGTTACAAGGGAGGGAAGGGGACAACGCGTCAGCCCCAGCATTTT
CASSYKGGKGTTRQPQHF
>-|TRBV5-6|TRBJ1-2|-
TGTGCCAGCAGCCCGGTCCAGGGTCTCTATGGCTACACCTTC
CASSPVQGLYGYTF
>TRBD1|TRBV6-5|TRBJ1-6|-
TGTGCCAGCACCACAACAGGGGAGAATTCACCCCTCCACTTT
CASTTTGENSPLHF
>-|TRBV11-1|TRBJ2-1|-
TGTGCCAGCAGGCAGGGTTCTTACAATGAGCAGTTCTTC
CASRQGSYNEQFF
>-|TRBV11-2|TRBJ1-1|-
TGTGCCAGCAGCTTATCGCCCAGCCTAGCTGAAGCTTTCTTT
CASSLSPSLAEAFF
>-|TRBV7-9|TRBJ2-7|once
TGTGCCAGCAGCGATTCGAAGGCGGGGGCCAGCTCCTACGAGCAGTACTTC
CASSDSKAGASSYEQYF
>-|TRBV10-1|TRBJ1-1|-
TGCGCCAGCAGCCAACAGAGGAACACTGAAGCTTTCTTT
CASSQQRNTEAFF